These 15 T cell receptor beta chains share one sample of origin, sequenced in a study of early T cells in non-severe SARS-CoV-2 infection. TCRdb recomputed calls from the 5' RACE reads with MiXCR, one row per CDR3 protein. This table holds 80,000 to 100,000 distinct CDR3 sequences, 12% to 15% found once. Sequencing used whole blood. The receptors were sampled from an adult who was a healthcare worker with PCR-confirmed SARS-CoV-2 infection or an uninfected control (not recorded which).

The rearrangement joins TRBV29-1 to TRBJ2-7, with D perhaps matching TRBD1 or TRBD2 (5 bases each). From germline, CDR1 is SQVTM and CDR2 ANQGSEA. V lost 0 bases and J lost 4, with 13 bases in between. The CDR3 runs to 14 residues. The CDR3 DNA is TGCAGCGTTGAAGATCTTTGGGGGTTATACGAGCAGTACTTC. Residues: CSVEDLWGLYEQYF.

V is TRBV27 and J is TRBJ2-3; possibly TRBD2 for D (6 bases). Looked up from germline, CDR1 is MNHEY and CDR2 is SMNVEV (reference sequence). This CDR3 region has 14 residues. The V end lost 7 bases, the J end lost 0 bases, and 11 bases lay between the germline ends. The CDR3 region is CASTRERSTDTQYF. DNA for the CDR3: TGTGCCAGCACACGGGAGCGGAGCACAGATACGCAGTATTTT.

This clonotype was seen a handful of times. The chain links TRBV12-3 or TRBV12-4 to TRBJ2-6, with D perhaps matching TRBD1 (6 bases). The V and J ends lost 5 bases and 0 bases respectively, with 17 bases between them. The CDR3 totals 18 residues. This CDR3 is CASSPRDTSYSGANVLTF. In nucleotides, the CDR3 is TGTGCCAGCAGTCCCCGGGACACCTCCTACTCTGGGGCCAACGTCCTGACTTTC.

The CDR3 DNA sequence: TGTGCCAGCAGTGCGACAGGGGAAGTCACTGAAGCTTTCTTT. Encoded protein: CASSATGEVTEAFF. The chain employs TRBV28 and TRBJ1-1; 8 bases match TRBD1. Looked up from germline, CDR1 is MDHEN and CDR2 is SYDVKM. This CDR3 is built from 14 residues. The trim removed 5 bases at V and 4 bases at J, leaving 6 bases unmatched. The entire variable domain, with the rest obtained from reference TRBV28 and TRBJ1-1, is as follows: DVKVTQSSRYLVKRTGEKVFLECVQDMDHENMFWYRQDPGLGLRLIYFSYDVKMKEKGDIPEGYSVSREKKERFSLILESASTNQTSMYLCASSATGEVTEAFFGQGTRLTVV.

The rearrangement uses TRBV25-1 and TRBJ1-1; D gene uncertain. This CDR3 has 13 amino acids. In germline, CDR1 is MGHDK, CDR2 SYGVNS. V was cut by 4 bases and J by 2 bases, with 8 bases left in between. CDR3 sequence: CASSGQTNTEAFF. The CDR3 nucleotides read TGTGCCAGCAGTGGGCAGACAAACACTGAAGCTTTCTTT.

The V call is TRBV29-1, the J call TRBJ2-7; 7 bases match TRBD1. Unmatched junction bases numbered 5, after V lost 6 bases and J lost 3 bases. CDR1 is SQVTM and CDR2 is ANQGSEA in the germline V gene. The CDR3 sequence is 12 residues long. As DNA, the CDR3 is TGCAGCGTGGTGGGACAGCGCTACGAGCAGTACTTC. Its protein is CSVVGQRYEQYF.

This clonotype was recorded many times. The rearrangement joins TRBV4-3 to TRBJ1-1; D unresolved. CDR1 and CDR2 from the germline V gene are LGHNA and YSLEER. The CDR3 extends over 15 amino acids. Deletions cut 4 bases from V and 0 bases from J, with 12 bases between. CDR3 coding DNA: TGCGCCAGCAGCCCGAGATCGACCGTGAACACTGAAGCTTTCTTT. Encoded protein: CASSPRSTVNTEAFF.

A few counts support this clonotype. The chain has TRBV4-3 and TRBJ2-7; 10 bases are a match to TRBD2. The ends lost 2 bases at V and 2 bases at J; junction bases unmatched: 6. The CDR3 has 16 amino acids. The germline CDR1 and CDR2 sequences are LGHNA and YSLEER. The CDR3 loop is CASSQYSGGGPYEQYF. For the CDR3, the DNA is TGCGCCAGCAGCCAATACAGCGGGGGGGGACCCTACGAGCAGTACTTC.

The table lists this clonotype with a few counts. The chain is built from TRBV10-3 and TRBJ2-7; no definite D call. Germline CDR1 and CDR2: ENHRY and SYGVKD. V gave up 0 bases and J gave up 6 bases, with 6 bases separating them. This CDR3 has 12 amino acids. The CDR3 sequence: CAISESVPEQYF. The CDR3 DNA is TGTGCCATCAGTGAGTCCGTTCCCGAGCAGTACTTC.

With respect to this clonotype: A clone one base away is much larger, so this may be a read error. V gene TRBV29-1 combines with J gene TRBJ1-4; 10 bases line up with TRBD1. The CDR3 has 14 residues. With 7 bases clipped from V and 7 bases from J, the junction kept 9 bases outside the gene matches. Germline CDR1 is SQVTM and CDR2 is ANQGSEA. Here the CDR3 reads CSARQGAGCEKLFF. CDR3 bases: TGCAGCGCAAGACAGGGGGCCGGCTGTGAAAAACTGTTTTTT.

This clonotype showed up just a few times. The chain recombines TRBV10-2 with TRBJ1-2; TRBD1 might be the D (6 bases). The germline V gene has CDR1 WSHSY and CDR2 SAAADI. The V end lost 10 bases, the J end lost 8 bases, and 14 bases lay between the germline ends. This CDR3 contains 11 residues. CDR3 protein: CATRGGPGYTF. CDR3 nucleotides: TGCGCCACCAGAGGGGGGCCCGGCTACACCTTC.

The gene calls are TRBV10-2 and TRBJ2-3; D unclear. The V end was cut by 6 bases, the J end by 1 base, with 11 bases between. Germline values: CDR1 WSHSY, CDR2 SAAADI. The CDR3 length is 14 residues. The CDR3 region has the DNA TGCGCCAGCAGCGTCGGACGGGGCACAGATACGCAGTATTTT. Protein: CASSVGRGTDTQYF.

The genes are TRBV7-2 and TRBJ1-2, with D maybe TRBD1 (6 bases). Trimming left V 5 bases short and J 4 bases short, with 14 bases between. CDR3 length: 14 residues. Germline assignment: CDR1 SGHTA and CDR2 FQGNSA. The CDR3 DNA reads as TGTGCCAGCAGCCCCTACAGGGAACCCTATGGCTACACCTTC. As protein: CASSPYREPYGYTF.

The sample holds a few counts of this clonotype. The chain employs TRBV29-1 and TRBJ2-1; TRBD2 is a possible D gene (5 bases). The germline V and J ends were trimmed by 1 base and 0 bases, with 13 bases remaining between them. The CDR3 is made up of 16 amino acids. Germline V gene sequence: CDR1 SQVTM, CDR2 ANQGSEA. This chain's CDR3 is CSVEGTGELSYNEQFF. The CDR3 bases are TGCAGCGTTGAAGGCACCGGGGAGCTCTCCTACAATGAGCAGTTCTTC.

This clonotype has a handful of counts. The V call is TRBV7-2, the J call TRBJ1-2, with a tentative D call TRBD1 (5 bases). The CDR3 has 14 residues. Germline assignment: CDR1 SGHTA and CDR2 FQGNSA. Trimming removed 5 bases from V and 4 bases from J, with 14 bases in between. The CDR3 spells CASSPPGTVYGYTF. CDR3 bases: TGTGCCAGCAGCCCCCCCGGGACGGTCTATGGCTACACCTTC.